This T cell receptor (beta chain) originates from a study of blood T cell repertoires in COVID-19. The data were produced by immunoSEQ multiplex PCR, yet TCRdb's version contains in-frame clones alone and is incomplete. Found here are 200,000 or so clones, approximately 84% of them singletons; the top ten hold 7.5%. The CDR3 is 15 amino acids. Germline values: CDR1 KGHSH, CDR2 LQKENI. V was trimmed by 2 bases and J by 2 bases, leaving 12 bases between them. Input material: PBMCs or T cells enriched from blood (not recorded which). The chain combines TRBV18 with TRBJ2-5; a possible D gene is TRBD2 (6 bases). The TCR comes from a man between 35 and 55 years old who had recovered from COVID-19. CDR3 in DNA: TGTGCCAGCTCACCAAGGGCGGGGTCACAAGAGACCCAGTACTTC. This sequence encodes CASSPRAGSQETQYF.